The rows below give T cell receptor beta chains drawn from one sample of a study of blood T cell repertoires in COVID-19. Measured with immunoSEQ multiplex PCR; TCRdb has only the in-frame clones, and not every one. In the table there are fewer than 400,000 clones, about 92% of which are singletons. Sequenced sample: PBMCs or T cells enriched from blood (not recorded which). Receptors were obtained from a woman between 25 and 40 years old who had recovered from COVID-19. CDR3s include the opening cysteine and the closing phenylalanine or tryptophan. A D gene is named only where the DNA matches it firmly. Clone size appears in some rows only: once, few, many, or a class for an expanded clone.

clone_size,j_call,v_call,d_call,cdr3_aa,cdr3_nt
-,TRBJ2-1,TRBV5-4,TRBD1,CASSRDRATYNEQFF,TGTGCCAGCAGCCGGGACAGGGCTACCTACAATGAGCAGTTCTTC
-,TRBJ2-7,TRBV6-2/TRBV6-3,-,CASSYSNKGASYEQYF,TGTGCCAGCAGTTACTCGAATAAAGGGGCCAGCTACGAGCAGTACTTC
-,TRBJ2-1,TRBV24-1,-,CATSGSTGNEQFF,TGTGCCACCAGTGGTAGCACTGGCAATGAGCAGTTCTTC
-,TRBJ1-3,TRBV9,-,CASSVASGFGNTIYF,TGTGCCAGCAGCGTAGCATCAGGGTTTGGAAACACCATATATTTT
-,TRBJ1-2,TRBV30,-,CAWSSIPQRVNYGYTF,TGTGCCTGGAGCTCTATCCCACAGAGGGTCAACTATGGCTACACCTTC
-,TRBJ2-4,TRBV19,-,CASSIGGQLTSLAKNIQYF,TGTGCCAGTAGTATAGGGGGGCAACTAACAAGTTTAGCCAAAAACATTCAGTACTTC
once,TRBJ2-1,TRBV28,-,CASSPYFPQGSYNEQFF,TGTGCCAGCAGCCCCTATTTCCCGCAGGGTTCCTACAATGAGCAGTTCTTC
few,TRBJ2-1,TRBV2,-,CASTGNHASSYNEQFF,TGTGCCAGCACGGGTAACCACGCTAGCTCCTACAATGAGCAGTTCTTC
-,TRBJ2-1,TRBV6-1,TRBD1,CASSDYRGRSYNEQFF,TGTGCCAGCAGTGACTACAGGGGAAGGAGCTACAATGAGCAGTTCTTC
once,TRBJ2-1,TRBV7-9,TRBD2,CASSLEASGKYNEQFF,TGTGCCAGCAGTCTAGAGGCTAGCGGGAAGTACAATGAGCAGTTCTTC